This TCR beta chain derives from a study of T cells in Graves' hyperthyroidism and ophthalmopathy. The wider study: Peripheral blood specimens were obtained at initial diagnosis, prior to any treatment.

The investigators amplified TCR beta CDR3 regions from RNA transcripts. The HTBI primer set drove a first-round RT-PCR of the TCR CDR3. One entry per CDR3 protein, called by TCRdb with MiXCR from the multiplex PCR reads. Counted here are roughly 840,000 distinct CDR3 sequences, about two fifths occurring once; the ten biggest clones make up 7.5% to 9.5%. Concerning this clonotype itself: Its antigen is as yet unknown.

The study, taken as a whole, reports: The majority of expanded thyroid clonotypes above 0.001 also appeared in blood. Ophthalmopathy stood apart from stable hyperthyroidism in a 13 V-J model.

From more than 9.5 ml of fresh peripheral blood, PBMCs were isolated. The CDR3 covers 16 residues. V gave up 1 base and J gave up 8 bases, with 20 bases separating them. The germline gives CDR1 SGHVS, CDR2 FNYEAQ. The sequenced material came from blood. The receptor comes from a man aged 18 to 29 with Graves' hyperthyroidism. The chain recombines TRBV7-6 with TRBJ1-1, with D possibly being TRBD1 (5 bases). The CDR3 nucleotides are TGTGCCAGCAGCTTAGATGAGCGGGACCCCGAACGAGAAGCTTTCTTT. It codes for CASSLDERDPEREAFF.